This TCR beta chain was observed in a study of blood T cell repertoires in COVID-19. The overall study: Samples of COVID-19 (acute and convalescent) were obtained from the United States, Italy and Spain. PBMCs, B-cell-depleted T cells, or T cells were the source of the cDNA or gDNA that made up the material.

The authors' processing: Nucleated cell counts were estimated from reference gene primer amplification. This table comes from immunoSEQ multiplex PCR, and its TCRdb copy is limited to in-frame clones, with some not included. D and trimming come from the DNA, and the V and J calls and clone size come from that table. This table holds 81,000 or so clones, about 92% found once. The V gene's germline CDR1 is SGHDN and CDR2 FVKESK. The CDR3 consists of 15 residues. V lost 3 bases and J lost 13; bases outside the gene matches: 9. The sample holds one count of this clone. The sequencing sample was made of peripheral blood. This receptor was identified in a woman aged 60 to 75 with active COVID-19. The genes are TRBV14 and TRBJ2-1, with TRBD2 matching 13 bases. The chain's CDR3 is CASSHGTSGAKPQFF. CDR3 nucleotide sequence: TGTGCCAGCAGCCATGGGACTAGCGGGGCAAAACCCCAGTTCTTC.